This T cell receptor (beta chain) was identified during a study of CD8 T cells in Susac syndrome. RNA in amounts of about 0.5 to 1 ug was reverse transcribed with random hexamers. By means of immunoSEQ multiplex PCR, TCR beta CDR3 spanning 54 Vbeta and 13 Jbeta underwent amplification. Using its own MiXCR run on the immunoSEQ multiplex PCR reads, TCRdb lists one record per CDR3 protein. Here the sample spans about 290,000 distinct CDR3 sequences, around nine tenths being singletons. It was negative isolation that provided the CD8+ and CD4+ T cells, whereas TEMRA cells were enriched by FACS. Germline CDR1 reads WSHSY; CDR2 reads SAAADI. This CDR3 spans 13 amino acids. The V gene lost 5 bases and the J gene lost 4 bases, with 9 bases spanning the gap.

The clonotype comes from a human donor with multiple sclerosis. The V gene is TRBV10-2, the J gene TRBJ2-1, with D maybe TRBD1 (6 bases). Sequencing was done on a sample of CD8+ T cells from PBMCs. The CDR3 spells CASSWDIYNEQFF. Written as DNA, the CDR3 is TGCGCCAGCAGTTGGGACATTTACAATGAGCAGTTCTTC.